The clone carrying this TCR beta chain was observed at least ten times. The antigen remains undetermined. MiXCR was used by TCRdb to re-call the PCR reads. The table lists roughly 89,000 clones, approximately 13% of them singletons. This sample is drawn from a study of metastatic and nonmetastatic thyroid tumors. Study context: A comparison of repertoires was made across blood and tumor or nodule tissue from malignant and benign thyroid patients. Study-level findings and limits: It was reportedly found that TCR beta diversity was significantly higher in malignant thyroid tumors than in benign nodules, a difference seen in both blood and tumor samples.

The CDR3 loop spans 13 amino acids. The germline CDR1 and CDR2 sequences are KGHDR and SFDVKD. Trimming removed 3 bases at V and 7 bases at J, with 9 bases between. Thyroid surgery was preceded by no treatment in any patient. Sequencing used tumor tissue. The V gene is TRBV24-1, the J gene TRBJ2-1; possible D gene TRBD1, 5 bases. The origin of this receptor is a female donor with papillary thyroid cancer or a benign thyroid nodule (not recorded which). Some clones in this sample may be carry-over from other donors' samples. In DNA form, the CDR3 reads TGTGCCACCAGTGATCGCAGGGTTAATGAGCAGTTCTTC. Translating gives CATSDRRVNEQFF.